This T cell receptor beta chain is from a study of beta chain features in type 1 diabetes. Isolated RNA was reverse transcribed in full, so expressed TCRB transcripts were sequenced. Assay: immunoSEQ multiplex PCR; the TCRdb copy retains only in-frame clones and omits some. The table includes under 950,000 clones, 15% to 20% detected once. Trimming took 3 bases from V and 1 from J; bases not matched to a gene: 9. Per the germline V gene, CDR1 is SGHDT and CDR2 is YYEEEE. CDR3 length: 17 amino acids. The chain joins TRBV5-6 to TRBJ2-4, with 8 bases fitting TRBD1. The sequenced sample consisted of naive CD4+ T cells from blood. This clonotype was sampled from a woman between 18 and 30 years old in good health. CDR3: CASSSTLDRAAKNIQYF. CDR3 nucleotides: TGTGCCAGCAGCTCGACCCTGGACAGGGCGGCCAAAAACATTCAGTACTTC.